This T cell receptor (beta chain) was captured in a study of blood T cell repertoires in COVID-19. Looking at the study overall: Acute-phase and convalescent COVID-19 samples originated in the United States, Italy and Spain. In each case, the material was cDNA or gDNA derived from T cells, B-cell-depleted T cells, or PBMCs.

Germline CDR1 SEHNR, CDR2 FQNEAQ (reference sequence). The CDR3 runs 16 residues. J lost 8 bases, V lost 2 bases, and 10 bases had no gene match. In its sample, this clone was seen a few times. Original processing methods: Amplified reference gene primers provided the basis for estimating nucleated cell counts. Assay: immunoSEQ multiplex PCR; the TCRdb copy retains only in-frame clones and omits some. That table supplies the V and J calls and clone size; D and trimming were determined from the DNA. The sample consists of some 150,000 clones, 84% of them appearing once. The source is a woman older than 75 in a cohort sampled during active or convalescent COVID-19. The chain joins TRBV7-9 to TRBJ1-4, with 8 bases lining up with TRBD1. Sequenced sample: peripheral blood. The CDR3 region has the DNA TGTGCCAGCAGCTTACAGAGGAGGGCAGGGGGCGAAAAACTGTTTTTT. As protein: CASSLQRRAGGEKLFF.